The 32 T cell receptor beta chains below come from one sample, sequenced in a study of shared clonotypes between healthy human individuals. Measured with immunoSEQ multiplex PCR; TCRdb has only the in-frame clones, and not every one. Found here are about 480,000 clones, nearly 80% of them singletons; the top ten hold approximately 12%. Sequencing was done on a sample of PBMCs. Every receptor here comes from a woman aged 40 to 55 in good health. Some clones in this sample may be carry-over from other donors' samples.

This clone occurred a few times. This chain joins TRBV6-1 and TRBJ1-3; tentative D call: TRBD1 (5 bases). V lost 0 bases to trimming and J lost 8 bases, with 11 bases between them. From germline, CDR1 is MNHNS and CDR2 SASEGT. The CDR3 is 14 residues long. The DNA for the CDR3 is TGTGCCAGCAGTGAAGCGGCAGGGAGACACACCATATATTTT. This encodes CASSEAAGRHTIYF.

About this clone itself: The germline gene is not matched at one end of the junction; a read error may be the cause. This sample also contains other DNA sequences that code for the same CDR3. Here the CDR3 DNA reads TGTGCCAGCCGCCTAGGGGGAATTACCGGGGAACTGTTTTTT. Protein product: CASRLGGITGELFF. The chain recombines TRBV6-5 with TRBJ2-2, with a possible D match to TRBD1 (6 bases). The CDR3 runs 14 residues. Germline CDR1 and CDR2: MNHEY and SVGAGI.

This clone showed up just a few times. The J gene is TRBJ2-2, the V gene TRBV12-5; D unclear. The CDR3 has 15 residues. With 2 bases removed from V and 1 base from J, the gap between germline ends came to 8 bases. Germline values: CDR1 LGHNT, CDR2 FRNRAP. The chain's CDR3 is CASGLFSGNTGELFF. In DNA form, the CDR3 reads TGTGCTAGTGGTTTGTTCTCCGGGAACACCGGGGAGCTGTTTTTT.

The chain uses TRBV5-6 and TRBJ2-5; TRBD1 agrees at 8 bases. The J call is doubtful: the DNA matches TRBJ2-7 better. The CDR3 consists of 14 residues. Germline V gives CDR1 SGHDT, CDR2 YYEEEE. CDR3 coding DNA: TGTGCCAGCAGCGGCCGACAGGGGTCCTACGAGCAGTACTTC. Protein sequence: CASSGRQGSYEQYF.

This clone was seen only a few times. The chain combines TRBV2 with TRBJ1-5, with D perhaps matching TRBD1 (5 bases). This CDR3 is 15 amino acids long. Trimming removed 5 bases at V and 0 bases at J, with 11 bases between. Per germline, CDR1 SNHLY and CDR2 FYNNEI. The CDR3 region is CASSQIRVSNQPQHF. For the CDR3, the DNA is TGTGCCAGCAGTCAAATCAGGGTTAGCAATCAGCCCCAGCATTTT.

The chain employs TRBV6-1 and TRBJ2-2, with a weak D call TRBD2 (5 bases). CDR1 is MNHNS and CDR2 is SASEGT in the germline V gene. The CDR3 sequence is 14 residues long. Trimming pared 7 bases from V and 5 bases from J, leaving 14 bases between. This chain's CDR3 is CASKEGWTTGELFF. DNA of the CDR3: TGTGCCAGCAAGGAAGGATGGACTACCGGGGAGCTGTTTTTT.

V and J are TRBV5-1 and TRBJ1-1; 8 nucleotides match TRBD1. CDR3 length: 14 residues. Germline trimming cut 2 bases from V and 6 bases from J; bases unmatched to any gene: 6. Germline CDR1 is SGHRS and CDR2 is YFSETQ. CDR3 nucleotides: TGCGCCAGCAGCTTCCAGGGGGCGAGTGCTGAAGCTTTCTTT. Translation gives CASSFQGASAEAFF.

This chain uses TRBV6-1 with TRBJ2-7; D not resolved. The CDR3 extends over 12 amino acids. In germline, CDR1 is MNHNS, CDR2 SASEGT. Trimming took off 8 bases at V and 4 bases at J, with 12 bases between the two ends. CDR3 residues: CASSWVGYEQYF. The CDR3 bases are TGTGCCAGCTCTTGGGTGGGTTACGAGCAGTACTTC.

The V call is TRBV6-4, the J call TRBJ2-4; TRBD2 might be the D (5 bases). The V gene's germline CDR1 is MRHNA and CDR2 SNTAGT. This CDR3 is built from 15 residues. Trimming pared 8 bases from V and 0 bases from J, leaving 14 bases between. CDR3 in DNA: TGTGCCAGCGGAGGAACTACAATAGCCAAAAACATTCAGTACTTC. Its protein product is CASGGTTIAKNIQYF.

This clone was counted only a few times. The chain is built from TRBV5-6 and TRBJ2-3, with TRBD2 identical over 7 bases. The CDR3 extends over 15 amino acids. From germline, CDR1 is SGHDT and CDR2 YYEEEE. Germline trimming cut 4 bases from V and 13 bases from J; bases unmatched to any gene: 18. CDR3 amino acids: CASSRTKREAVEEYF. The CDR3 DNA follows: TGTGCCAGCAGCCGGACGAAGCGGGAAGCCGTTGAAGAGTATTTT.

The sample holds a few counts of this clone. This CDR3 is also generated by other DNA sequences in the sample. The rearrangement links TRBV7-2 to TRBJ1-2; tentative D call: TRBD1 (5 bases). CDR1 and CDR2 (germline): SGHTA, FQGNSA. V was pared by 5 bases and J by 2 bases, with 18 bases between. This CDR3 region has 16 residues. In DNA, the CDR3 is TGTGCCAGCAGCCCTTACGGAGGGGCGGACAACTATGGCTACACCTTC. This sequence encodes CASSPYGGADNYGYTF.

The CDR3 sequence: CASSLLTSGSETQYF. CDR3 in DNA: TGTGCCAGCAGCTTGTTGACTAGCGGGAGCGAGACCCAGTACTTC. V gene TRBV7-2 combines with J gene TRBJ2-5; TRBD2 agrees at 12 bases. Germline V gene lookup returns CDR1 SGHTA and CDR2 FQGNSA. The CDR3 runs 15 residues. Trimming took 3 bases from V and 5 from J; bases not matched to a gene: 4.

The chain carries TRBV28 and TRBJ1-4, with D tentatively TRBD1 (5 bases). The CDR3 consists of 16 residues. Germline assignment: CDR1 MDHEN and CDR2 SYDVKM. V was clipped by 5 bases and J by 0 bases, with 13 bases between them. The CDR3 spells CASSLTGGATNEKLFF. CDR3 in DNA: TGTGCCAGCAGTCTCACTGGGGGTGCAACTAATGAAAAACTGTTTTTT.

The rearrangement uses TRBV2 and TRBJ2-3; the match to TRBD1 covers 11 bases. The V gene's germline CDR1 is SNHLY and CDR2 FYNNEI. The CDR3 totals 16 residues. V shed 2 bases, J shed 5 bases, and the junction held 6 bases outside the gene matches. The chain's CDR3 is CASSEIRTGGRDTQYF. The CDR3, as DNA: TGTGCCAGCAGTGAAATCCGGACAGGGGGCAGAGATACGCAGTATTTT.

CDR3 sequence reads: CASSYDGTNQPQHF. CDR3 DNA: TGTGCCAGCAGTTACGACGGGACAAATCAGCCCCAGCATTTT. The V call is TRBV6-6, the J call TRBJ1-5, with D possibly matching TRBD1 (6 bases). Germline V CDR1 and CDR2: MNHNY, SVGAGI (reference sequence). The CDR3 consists of 14 residues. Trimming cost V 2 bases and J 4 bases, with 9 bases left between them.

The chain couples TRBV5-5 to TRBJ2-7, with 10 bases aligning to TRBD2. V trimming: 4 bases; J trimming: 3 bases; junction bases outside the gene matches: 4. The CDR3 has 14 residues. The V gene's germline CDR1 is SGHKS and CDR2 YYEKEE (reference sequence). The CDR3 spells CASSVTSGNYEQYF. The CDR3, as DNA: TGTGCCAGCAGCGTCACTAGCGGGAACTACGAGCAGTACTTC.

The rearrangement uses TRBV5-6 and TRBJ2-7; 8 bases map to TRBD1. The CDR3 consists of 16 residues. Trimming took 4 bases from V and 7 from J; bases not matched to a gene: 16. Germline CDR1 reads SGHDT; CDR2 reads YYEEEE. CDR3: CASSLGAGQGPREQYF. The CDR3 DNA reads TGTGCCAGCAGCCTCGGGGCCGGACAGGGACCTAGAGAGCAGTACTTC.

The gene calls are TRBV5-4 and TRBJ2-5; D is ambiguous. V shed 4 bases and J shed 1 base, with 8 bases lying between them. The germline CDR1 and CDR2 sequences are SGHNT and YYREEE (reference sequence). The CDR3 consists of 13 residues. CDR3 DNA: TGTGCCAGCAGCCGCGACCCCCAAGAGACCCAGTACTTC. This gives the protein CASSRDPQETQYF.

On this clone: At one boundary the junction diverges from the germline segment, which might be a read error. This chain joins TRBV7-7 and TRBJ2-5; 7 bases are shared with TRBD1. CDR1 is SSHAT, CDR2 FNYEAQ, per germline (reference sequence). The CDR3 covers 14 residues. CDR3 residues: CASSPNRGGETQYF. DNA for the CDR3: TGTGCTAGCAGCCCCAACAGGGGTGGGGAGACCCAGTACTTC. Drawing the rest from reference TRBV7-7 and TRBJ2-5, the complete variable domain is GAGVSQSPRYKVTKRGQDVTLRCDPISSHATLYWYQQALGQGPEFLTYFNYEAQPDKSGLPSDRFSAERPEGSISTLTIQRTEQRDSAMYRCASSPNRGGETQYFGPGTRLLVL.

The chain employs TRBV9 and TRBJ2-7; D gene ambiguous. CDR3 length equals 13 residues. The V end lost 4 bases, the J end lost 0 bases, and 8 bases lay between the germline ends. The germline V gene has CDR1 SGDLS and CDR2 YYNGEE. The CDR3 reads CASSQQSSYEQYF. The CDR3 nucleotides read TGTGCCAGCAGCCAACAGAGCTCCTACGAGCAGTACTTC.

V usage is TRBV10-1 and J usage is TRBJ1-2; a weak D match, TRBD1 (5 bases). Germline-derived CDR1 and CDR2 are WNHNN and SYGVQD (reference sequence). Trimming left V 0 bases short and J 6 bases short, with 8 bases between. The CDR3 runs 13 residues. Written as DNA, the CDR3 is TGCGCCAGCAGTGAGTCTATCAGGGATGGCTACACCTTC. This codes for CASSESIRDGYTF.

The count of this clone is one. The chain employs TRBV7-9 and TRBJ2-2; 8 bases are shared with TRBD1. After removal of 6 bases from V and 5 bases from J, the junction contained 11 bases not matched to a gene. Looked up from germline, CDR1 is SEHNR and CDR2 is FQNEAQ (reference sequence). There are 16 residues in the CDR3. As DNA, the CDR3 is TGTGCCAGCAGTCCCAGGACAGGGCTGGTTACCGGGGAGCTGTTTTTT. Protein product: CASSPRTGLVTGELFF.

This chain's CDR3 is CAVERVTYEQYF. The CDR3 DNA follows: TGTGCCGTCGAGCGGGTTACCTACGAGCAGTACTTC. The J gene is TRBJ2-7, the V gene TRBV6-1; tentative D call: TRBD2 (6 bases). Germline CDR1 MNHNS, CDR2 SASEGT. The CDR3 is 12 residues long. V lost 11 bases and J 2 bases, leaving 13 bases between the germline ends.

The chain carries TRBV19 and TRBJ2-1, with D perhaps TRBD2 (6 bases). The V and J ends lost 5 bases and 5 bases respectively, with 13 bases between them. This CDR3 region has 14 residues. Per the germline V gene, CDR1 is LNHDA and CDR2 is SQIVND (reference sequence). The chain's CDR3 is CASSVRDSDNEQFF. The CDR3 DNA sequence: TGTGCCAGTAGTGTCCGGGACTCGGACAATGAGCAGTTCTTC.

J is TRBJ2-1 and V is TRBV21-1; no check of the table's D call, TRBD2, against the DNA was made. TRBV21-1 is flagged as a pseudogene. The CDR3 contains 18 residues. Written as DNA, the CDR3 is TGTGCCAGCAGCAAAAGGGGGCTAGCGGGTAACTCCTACAATGAGCAGTTCTTC. Residues: CASSKRGLAGNSYNEQFF.

The V call is TRBV19, the J call TRBJ2-1, with TRBD2 matching over 13 bases. The CDR3 runs to 17 residues. Germline CDR1 is LNHDA and CDR2 is SQIVND (reference sequence). J lost 3 bases, V lost 3 bases, and 5 bases had no gene match. The CDR3 DNA sequence: TGTGCCAGTAGTATCCGCCGGACTAGCGGGAGCTACAATGAGCAGTTCTTC. Translating gives CASSIRRTSGSYNEQFF.

There are a few counts of this clone. The genes are TRBV7-9 and TRBJ2-2, with 8 bases matching TRBD1. The CDR3 sequence is 15 residues long. The V segment lost 2 bases and the J segment 4 bases; nucleotides outside the gene matches: 3. Germline CDR1 and CDR2: SEHNR and FQNEAQ (reference sequence). CDR3 in DNA: TGTGCCAGCAGCTTACTGGACAGGGTCACCGGGGAGCTGTTTTTT. Translating it yields CASSLLDRVTGELFF.

This clone was picked up one time. The CDR3 DNA reads as TGTGCCAGCAGTTTATTTTGGAGCTCCGCGGGGGAGACCCAGTACTTC. Translating it yields CASSLFWSSAGETQYF. This rearrangement joins TRBV27 to TRBJ2-5; tentative D call: TRBD2 (6 bases). The V gene's germline CDR1 is MNHEY and CDR2 SMNVEV (reference sequence). Trimming removed 1 base at V and 5 bases at J, with 17 bases between. The CDR3 has 16 residues.

This chain joins TRBV5-1 and TRBJ1-1, with D possibly being TRBD1 (5 bases). This CDR3 is 15 amino acids long. V gave up 3 bases and J gave up 0 bases, with 12 bases separating them. Germline lookup yields CDR1 SGHRS and CDR2 YFSETQ. Written as DNA, the CDR3 is TGCGCCAGCAGCTCGATGGACACACTGAACACTGAAGCTTTCTTT. Translating it yields CASSSMDTLNTEAFF.

This clone was seen at least ten times. The rearrangement joins TRBV2 to TRBJ1-2; 8 bases are shared with TRBD1. V shed 7 bases and J 7 bases; nucleotides not matched to a gene: 8. Germline assignment: CDR1 SNHLY and CDR2 FYNNEI. This CDR3 region has 13 residues. The CDR3 region is CASIPTGGSGYTF. The CDR3 region has the DNA TGTGCCAGCATCCCCACAGGGGGTAGTGGCTACACCTTC.

The chain couples TRBV11-3 to TRBJ2-1; D is possibly TRBD2 (5 bases). CDR3 size: 12 residues. The germline CDR1 and CDR2 sequences are SGHNT and YENEEA. The V end was cut by 5 bases, the J end by 10 bases, with 12 bases between. CDR3 coding DNA: TGTGCCAGCAGCGCCTTACTAGGAGAGCAGTTCTTC. Translation gives CASSALLGEQFF.

V gene TRBV7-9 combines with J gene TRBJ2-7; D is perhaps TRBD1 (5 bases). The CDR3 has 15 amino acids. Between the trimmed V and J ends, which lost 3 bases and 0 bases, there was a span of 12 bases. CDR1 and CDR2 from the germline V gene are SEHNR and FQNEAQ (reference sequence). The CDR3 loop reads CASSLERTSSYEQYF. In nucleotides, the CDR3 is TGTGCCAGCAGCTTGGAAAGGACAAGCTCCTACGAGCAGTACTTC.